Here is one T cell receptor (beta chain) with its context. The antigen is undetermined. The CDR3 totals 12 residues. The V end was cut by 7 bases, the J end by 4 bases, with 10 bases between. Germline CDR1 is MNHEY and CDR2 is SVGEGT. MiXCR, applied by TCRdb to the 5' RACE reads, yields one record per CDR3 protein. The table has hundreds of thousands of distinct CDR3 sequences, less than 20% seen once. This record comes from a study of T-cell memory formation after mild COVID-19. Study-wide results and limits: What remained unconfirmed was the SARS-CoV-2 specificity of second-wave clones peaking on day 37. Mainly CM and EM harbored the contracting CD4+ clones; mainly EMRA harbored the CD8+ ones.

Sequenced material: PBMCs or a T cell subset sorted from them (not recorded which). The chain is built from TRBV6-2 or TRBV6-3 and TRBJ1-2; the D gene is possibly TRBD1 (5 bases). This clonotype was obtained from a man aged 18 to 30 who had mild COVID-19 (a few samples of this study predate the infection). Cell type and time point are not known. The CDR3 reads CASTEQAYGYTF. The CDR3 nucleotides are TGTGCCAGCACCGAACAGGCCTATGGCTACACCTTC.